The sequence of this TCR beta chain was determined in a study of T-cell reconstitution after alpha-beta-depleted transplantation in children (dated by TCRdb to the mid-2010s). At the level of the whole study: The study quantitatively tracked T-cell immune reconstitution after TCRalphabeta/CD19-depleted allogeneic hematopoietic cell transplantation in children using TCR repertoire profiling. Results and caveats for the whole study, not just this receptor: In some patients, high TCRbeta diversity at day 60 was attributed to recipient T cells and intrathymic progenitors that had survived conditioning. Over subsequent months, a decline in hyperexpanded clone frequencies was noted, and after one year, T-cell counts and TCRbeta diversity were mostly ascribed to newly produced T cells. Apparently early alphabetaT-cell count recovery about two months after transplant reportedly relied on only several hundred rapidly expanded clones derived from non-depleted graft cells.

This clonotype was seen a few times. Its antigen specificity is not known. One base away there is no much larger clone; base qualities are not given. Libraries were constructed by PCR. TCRdb records Illumina HiSeq 2500 as the sequencer. TCR library preparation used molecular barcoding, with unique molecular identifiers applied to normalize quantification of the TCRbeta repertoire. The public reads were reanalyzed by TCRdb: fastp trimming at Q25, MiXCR alignment, in-frame beta chains only. Identical CDR3 proteins give one entry, which carries the most common genes and DNA. This sample gives roughly 670,000 distinct CDR3 sequences in total; about 12% of them show up just once. The ten largest clones take up around 0.76% of the sample. The sample's treatment or condition, from its label and the paper: allogeneic hematopoietic cell transplantation with graft depleted of TCRalphabeta T cells and CD19 B cells. The children who served as transplant recipients had been given grafts of TCRalphabeta/CD19-depleted allogeneic hematopoietic cells.

Looking up the germline V gene (reference sequence) yields CDR1 LNHNV and CDR2 YYDKDF. The germline V and J ends show losses of 5 bases and 0 bases respectively, and no gene match explains 6 bases of the junction. Counted from cysteine to phenylalanine, this CDR3 has 17 amino acids. The only DNA kept is the CDR3, 51 bases in frame from the first base. Sample: PBMCs, taken before TCRalphabeta/CD19-depleted stem cell transplant. This TCR came from a girl aged 2-9 years with congenital amegakaryocytic thrombocytopenia, due to receive a stem cell transplant. Here the chain combines TRBV15 and TRBJ2-6; the central 8 bases match TRBD2. The bases read TGTGCCACCAGCCCAACGGGGGGGAGCTCTGGGGCCAACGTCCTGACTTTC. Protein translation: CATSPTGGSSGANVLTF.